These 8 T cell receptor beta chains came from one sample sequenced in a study of blood T cells in healthy people across ages. Through a sample-barcoded 5' primer and a J-beta primer mix, a second PCR was run for roughly 6 to 11 cycles. TCRdb analysed the 5' RACE reads with MiXCR anew, one entry per CDR3 protein. The table lists 850,000 to 1,000,000 distinct CDR3 sequences, around 49% of them singletons. Sequencing was done on a sample of blood. The source of these receptors is a man aged 25-40 years in good health.

In this sample, this clonotype turned up many times. The V call is TRBV7-2, the J call TRBJ2-3, with D possibly TRBD1 on 5 matching bases. V gave up 3 bases and J gave up 3 bases, with 13 bases separating them. Germline CDR1 and CDR2: SGHTA and FQGNSA. There are 15 residues in the CDR3. CDR3 in DNA: TGTGCCAGCAGCTTGCGCCAGGGATCTACAGATACGCAGTATTTT. Translated, it gives CASSLRQGSTDTQYF.

The rearrangement joins TRBV27 to TRBJ1-5; D perhaps matches TRBD1 (6 bases). Germline CDR1 and CDR2: MNHEY and SMNVEV (reference sequence). The CDR3 is made up of 18 amino acids. Trimming left V 5 bases short and J 1 base short, with 21 bases between. CDR3 coding DNA: TGTGCCAGCAGTCCCCGAGGGGGGTGGATTGGGAGCAATCAGCCCCAGCATTTT. Translated: CASSPRGGWIGSNQPQHF.

The rearrangement links TRBV6-6 to TRBJ2-3; D possibly matches TRBD1 or TRBD2 (5 bases each). This CDR3 region has 16 residues. Germline CDR1 reads MNHNY; CDR2 reads SVGAGI (reference sequence). The V and J ends lost 6 bases and 8 bases respectively, with 24 bases between them. CDR3 amino acids: CASRTSRQSTGGTQYF. CDR3 in DNA: TGTGCCAGCAGAACTAGTCGACAGTCCACGGGTGGTACGCAGTATTTT.

In regard to this clonotype: A much bigger clone sits one base away, suggesting this may be a read error. The chain carries TRBV18 and TRBJ2-7; D is uncertain. The CDR3 has 14 amino acids. Germline V gives CDR1 KGHSH, CDR2 LQKENI. The CDR3 sequence: CASSPPQNPYGQYF. DNA of the CDR3: TGTGCCAGCTCACCACCCCAAAACCCCTACGGGCAGTACTTC.

The chain uses TRBV2 and TRBJ2-3; a weak D match, TRBD1 (6 bases). Germline V gives CDR1 SNHLY, CDR2 FYNNEI. There are 16 residues in the CDR3. V lost 6 bases and J lost 1, with 17 bases in between. CDR3 sequence (DNA): TGTGCCAGCAGCCAGCGAGGTGGGGGCCGCACAGATACGCAGTATTTT. It yields the protein CASSQRGGGRTDTQYF.

CDR3 coding DNA: TGTGCCAGCAGCCCTCAGGACAGGAAGGGAGTCGGTGTGATGCAGTATTTT. Translating it yields CASSPQDRKGVGVMQYF. The V call is TRBV7-6, the J call TRBJ2-3, with TRBD1 matching over 7 bases. With V trimmed by 5 bases and J by 11 bases, 22 bases remained unmatched. CDR1 and CDR2 (germline): SGHVS, FNYEAQ. CDR3 length: 17 residues. Using reference TRBV7-6 and TRBJ2-3 for the parts outside the CDR3, the full variable domain is GAGVSQSPRYKVTKRGQDVALRCDPISGHVSLYWYRQALGQGPEFLTYFNYEAQQDKSGLPNDRFSAERPEGSISTLTIQRTEQRDSAMYRCASSPQDRKGVGVMQYFGPGTRLTVL.

The gene calls are TRBV27 and TRBJ2-7, with unresolved D. The CDR3 is made up of 15 amino acids. V lost 4 bases to trimming and J lost 0 bases, with 13 bases between them. Germline CDR1 and CDR2: MNHEY and SMNVEV (reference sequence). CDR3 residues: CASSSFGSSSYEQYF. The CDR3 DNA follows: TGTGCCAGCAGTTCATTTGGGTCCAGCTCCTACGAGCAGTACTTC.

The CDR3 loop reads CASSQAWVNTEAFF. The CDR3 nucleotides are TGTGCCAGCAGCCAAGCATGGGTGAACACTGAAGCTTTCTTT. J is TRBJ1-1 and V is TRBV3-1, with unresolved D. V lost 1 base and J 0 bases, leaving 6 bases between the germline ends. The CDR3 is 14 amino acids. Germline CDR1 and CDR2: LGHDT and YNNKEL (reference sequence).